This T cell receptor beta chain was captured in a study of blood T cell repertoires in COVID-19. Overall study context: Both acute and convalescent COVID-19 samples were obtained from the United States, Italy and Spain.

Clones were read by immunoSEQ multiplex PCR, and TCRdb kept only the in-frame ones, dropping some. In the table there are about 240,000 clones, roughly nine tenths of which are singletons. This clone was seen many times. Other DNA sequences of this sample code for an identical CDR3. Trimming took off 0 bases at V and 4 bases at J, with 7 bases between the two ends. Germline V gene sequence: CDR1 SGHRS, CDR2 YFSETQ. The length of the CDR3 is 14 residues. This TCR was recovered from a man in his 60s with acute or convalescent COVID-19. V gene TRBV5-1 combines with J gene TRBJ2-2, with D possibly being TRBD1 (5 bases). Sequencing was done on a sample of peripheral blood. CDR3 in DNA: TGCGCCAGCAGCTTGGATAGGGGCACCGGGGAGCTGTTTTTT. It encodes CASSLDRGTGELFF.